This T cell receptor beta chain was obtained from a study of blood T cell repertoires in COVID-19. Assay used: immunoSEQ multiplex PCR; TCRdb lists only in-frame clones, some missing. The sample consists of roughly 200,000 clones, 85% to 90% of them appearing once. This CDR3 has 16 amino acids. Between the trimmed V and J ends, which lost 7 bases and 3 bases, there was a span of 22 bases. Germline V gives CDR1 KGHSH, CDR2 LQKENI. Sequencing input: peripheral blood. The chain carries TRBV18 and TRBJ2-7, with D unclear. This receptor was taken from a man aged 18 to 30 with active or convalescent COVID-19. The CDR3: CASFHSLVLRNYEQYF. CDR3 nucleotide sequence: TGTGCCAGCTTCCACTCGCTGGTCCTAAGAAACTACGAGCAGTACTTC.